This T cell receptor beta chain was obtained from a study of blood T cell repertoires in COVID-19. The overall study: Both acute and convalescent COVID-19 samples were obtained from the United States, Italy and Spain. T cells, B-cell-depleted T cells, or PBMCs provided the cDNA or gDNA that served as material.

Trimming took 3 bases from V and 1 from J; bases not matched to a gene: 8. Germline CDR1 reads MGHRA; CDR2 reads YSYEKL. The CDR3 loop spans 17 amino acids. Assay used: immunoSEQ multiplex PCR; TCRdb lists only in-frame clones, some missing. Of approximately 200,000 clones in the sample, 87% were seen once. Across over 20 US areas, participants ranged in age from about 18 to 90 years. Donors were grouped by their self-reported clinical history. V gene TRBV4-1 combines with J gene TRBJ1-1; 10 bases fit TRBD1. The TCR originated in a man between 18 and 35 years old with acute COVID-19. The sequenced sample was PBMCs or T cells enriched from blood (not recorded which). CDR3 protein: CASSQGDRGSSNTEAFF. The CDR3 bases are TGCGCCAGCAGCCAGGGGGACAGGGGTAGTTCGAACACTGAAGCTTTCTTT.